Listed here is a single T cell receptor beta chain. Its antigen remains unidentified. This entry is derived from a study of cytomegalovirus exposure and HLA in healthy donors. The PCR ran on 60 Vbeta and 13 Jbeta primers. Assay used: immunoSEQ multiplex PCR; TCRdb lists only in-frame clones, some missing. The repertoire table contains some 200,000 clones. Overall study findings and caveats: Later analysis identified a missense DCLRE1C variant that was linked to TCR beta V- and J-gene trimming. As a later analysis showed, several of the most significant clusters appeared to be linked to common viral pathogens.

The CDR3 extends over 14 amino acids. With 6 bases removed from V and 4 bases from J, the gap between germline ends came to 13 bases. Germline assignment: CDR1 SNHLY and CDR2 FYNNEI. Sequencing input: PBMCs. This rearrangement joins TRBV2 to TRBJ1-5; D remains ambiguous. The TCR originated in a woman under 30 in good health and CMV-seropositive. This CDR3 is CASRGGLKNQPQHF. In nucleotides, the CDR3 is TGTGCCAGCAGGGGAGGGCTGAAGAATCAGCCCCAGCATTTT.